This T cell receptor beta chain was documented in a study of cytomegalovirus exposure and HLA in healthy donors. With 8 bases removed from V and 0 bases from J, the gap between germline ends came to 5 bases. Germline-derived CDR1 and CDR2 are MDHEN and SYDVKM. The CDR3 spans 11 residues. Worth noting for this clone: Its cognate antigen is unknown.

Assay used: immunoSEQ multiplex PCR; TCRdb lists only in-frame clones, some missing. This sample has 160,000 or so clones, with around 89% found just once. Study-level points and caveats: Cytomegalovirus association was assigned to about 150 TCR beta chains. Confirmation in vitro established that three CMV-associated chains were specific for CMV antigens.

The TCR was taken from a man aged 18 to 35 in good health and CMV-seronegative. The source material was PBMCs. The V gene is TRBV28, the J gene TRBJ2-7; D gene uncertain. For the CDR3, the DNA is TGTGCCAGCGGTAGCTCCTACGAGCAGTACTTC. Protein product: CASGSSYEQYF.